This T cell receptor (beta chain) was recorded in a study of OX40 agonist ivuxolimab in advanced cancers. Overall study: Enrolled patients in dose escalation had cancers that were hepatocellular carcinoma, melanoma, renal cell or head and neck cancer. Study-level findings and limits: The mean number of expanded clones was higher in CD8+ T cells than in CD4+.

This CDR3 is 13 amino acids long. With 6 bases removed from V and 5 bases from J, the gap between germline ends came to 14 bases. Germline V gives CDR1 WNHNN, CDR2 SYGVQD (reference sequence). With regard to this clone: The antigen is undetermined.

Method: immunoSEQ multiplex PCR; TCRdb's copy keeps in-frame clones and lacks some. The sample contains fewer than 30,000 clones, around 87% of which appear only once. This chain connects TRBV10-1 to TRBJ2-7, with a possible D match to TRBD1 (6 bases). The TCR sequence derives from an adult with an advanced solid tumor such as melanoma, head and neck, liver or kidney cancer. The specimen comprised CD4+ or CD8+ T cells sorted from blood, sampled in a trial of the OX40 agonist ivuxolimab. The CDR3 DNA is TGCGCCAGCAGCCCAGGGGTGAGGGACGAGCAGTACTTC. Protein product: CASSPGVRDEQYF.